The rows below give T cell receptor beta chains drawn from one sample of a study of blood T cell repertoires in COVID-19. Sequenced by immunoSEQ multiplex PCR; TCRdb stores in-frame clones only, minus some. The sample yields about 250,000 clones, more than 75% seen once. Sequencing was done on a sample of peripheral blood. Receptors were obtained from an elderly woman with COVID-19, enrolled during active disease. Both conserved end residues are part of each CDR3. The order of the fields is D gene, clone size, V gene, J gene, CDR3 protein, CDR3 DNA. A D gene is named only where the DNA matches it firmly. Clone size is not always given. Where it is, it says once, few, many or a class for expanded clones.

d_gene: TRBD1
abundance: once
v_gene: TRBV6-2/TRBV6-3
j_gene: TRBJ1-1
CDR3aa: CASSYGADRGPEAFF
CDR3nt: TGTGCCAGCAGTTACGGTGCGGACAGGGGTCCTGAAGCTTTCTTT

d_gene: TRBD1
abundance: once
v_gene: TRBV7-2
j_gene: TRBJ2-3
CDR3aa: CASSFQGEEYTQYF
CDR3nt: TGTGCCAGCAGCTTCCAGGGGGAAGAATATACGCAGTATTTT

d_gene: .
abundance: .
v_gene: TRBV28
j_gene: TRBJ2-2
CDR3aa: CASSLRDFLYTGELFF
CDR3nt: TGTGCCAGCAGTCTCCGGGACTTTCTATACACCGGGGAGCTGTTTTTT

d_gene: .
abundance: .
v_gene: TRBV6-1
j_gene: TRBJ1-1
CDR3aa: CASSEALRGDEAFF
CDR3nt: TGTGCCAGCAGTGAAGCGCTTCGGGGTGATGAAGCTTTCTTT

d_gene: TRBD2
abundance: once
v_gene: TRBV7-3
j_gene: TRBJ2-1
CDR3aa: CASSLGLAEYNEQFF
CDR3nt: TGTGCCAGCAGCTTAGGGCTAGCGGAGTACAATGAGCAGTTCTTC

d_gene: TRBD1
abundance: .
v_gene: TRBV6-5
j_gene: TRBJ1-1
CDR3aa: CASRGTGVTFF
CDR3nt: TGTGCCAGCAGGGGGACAGGGGTAACTTTCTTT

d_gene: TRBD1
abundance: .
v_gene: TRBV28
j_gene: TRBJ1-2
CDR3aa: CASSRVDRANYGYTF
CDR3nt: TGTGCCAGCAGTCGGGTCGACAGGGCGAACTATGGCTACACCTTC

d_gene: .
abundance: .
v_gene: TRBV5-8
j_gene: TRBJ1-2
CDR3aa: CASSPGLLNYGYTF
CDR3nt: TGTGCCAGCAGCCCGGGACTCCTTAACTATGGCTACACCTTC

d_gene: .
abundance: .
v_gene: TRBV2
j_gene: TRBJ2-5
CDR3aa: CASNLGGQLQETQYF
CDR3nt: TGTGCCAGCAACCTTGGAGGACAGTTGCAAGAGACCCAGTACTTC

d_gene: .
abundance: once
v_gene: TRBV15
j_gene: TRBJ2-5
CDR3aa: CATSNLRLGGETQYF
CDR3nt: TGTGCCACCAGCAACTTAAGACTAGGAGGAGAGACCCAGTACTTC

d_gene: .
abundance: .
v_gene: TRBV5-4
j_gene: TRBJ1-2
CDR3aa: CASRQQGPYGYTF
CDR3nt: TGTGCCAGCAGACAACAGGGCCCCTATGGCTACACCTTC

d_gene: .
abundance: few
v_gene: TRBV12-3/TRBV12-4
j_gene: TRBJ2-5
CDR3aa: CASRGDGETQYF
CDR3nt: TGTGCCAGCAGAGGGGATGGAGAGACCCAGTACTTC

d_gene: TRBD2
abundance: .
v_gene: TRBV20-1
j_gene: TRBJ2-1
CDR3aa: CSASNLAGASSSYNEQFF
CDR3nt: TGCAGTGCTAGTAATCTAGCGGGGGCCTCAAGCTCCTACAATGAGCAGTTCTTC

d_gene: TRBD2
abundance: .
v_gene: TRBV29-1
j_gene: TRBJ2-2
CDR3aa: CSVRGGTGELFF
CDR3nt: TGCAGCGTTCGGGGGGGCACCGGGGAGCTGTTTTTT

d_gene: TRBD2
abundance: .
v_gene: TRBV5-1
j_gene: TRBJ2-1
CDR3aa: CASSFRAGVTYNEQFF
CDR3nt: TGCGCCAGCAGCTTTCGAGCGGGGGTGACGTACAATGAGCAGTTCTTC

d_gene: .
abundance: .
v_gene: TRBV30
j_gene: TRBJ2-1
CDR3aa: CAWGRGQTGLSYNEQFF
CDR3nt: TGTGCCTGGGGGAGGGGACAAACAGGGTTATCCTACAATGAGCAGTTCTTC

d_gene: .
abundance: .
v_gene: TRBV5-1
j_gene: TRBJ1-3
CDR3aa: CASSLAGVAGNTIYF
CDR3nt: TGCGCCAGCAGCTTGGCGGGGGTCGCTGGAAACACCATATATTTT

d_gene: TRBD2
abundance: .
v_gene: TRBV24-1
j_gene: TRBJ2-1
CDR3aa: CATSRGLAGGYEQFF
CDR3nt: TGTGCCACCAGCCGCGGACTAGCGGGGGGCTATGAGCAGTTCTTC

d_gene: .
abundance: .
v_gene: TRBV6-1
j_gene: TRBJ1-2
CDR3aa: CASSEASTVLFYGYTF
CDR3nt: TGTGCCAGCAGTGAAGCAAGCACAGTTCTTTTCTATGGCTACACCTTC

d_gene: TRBD1
abundance: .
v_gene: TRBV5-1
j_gene: TRBJ2-5
CDR3aa: CASSFGTGDSQETQYF
CDR3nt: TGCGCCAGCAGCTTCGGGACAGGGGACTCCCAAGAGACCCAGTACTTC

d_gene: .
abundance: .
v_gene: TRBV6-5
j_gene: TRBJ1-3
CDR3aa: CASSRNTIYF
CDR3nt: TGTGCCAGCTCCAGAAACACCATATATTTT

d_gene: TRBD2
abundance: .
v_gene: TRBV18
j_gene: TRBJ2-3
CDR3aa: CASSPVTSGGSTSTDTQYF
CDR3nt: TGTGCCAGCTCACCCGTCACTAGCGGGGGCTCCACTAGCACAGATACGCAGTATTTT

d_gene: .
abundance: .
v_gene: TRBV6-5
j_gene: TRBJ1-1
CDR3aa: CATKYTEAFF
CDR3nt: TGTGCCACCAAATACACTGAAGCTTTCTTT

d_gene: TRBD1
abundance: .
v_gene: TRBV5-4
j_gene: TRBJ1-1
CDR3aa: CASSGQGVFTEAFF
CDR3nt: TGTGCCAGCAGCGGACAGGGGGTATTCACTGAAGCTTTCTTT

d_gene: .
abundance: .
v_gene: TRBV5-1
j_gene: TRBJ1-1
CDR3aa: CASSLLNTEAFF
CDR3nt: TGCGCCAGCAGCCTTTTGAACACTGAAGCTTTCTTT

d_gene: .
abundance: once
v_gene: TRBV28
j_gene: TRBJ1-3
CDR3aa: CASSLPRVGGNTIYF
CDR3nt: TGTGCCAGCAGTTTACCGAGGGTTGGTGGAAACACCATATATTTT

d_gene: .
abundance: .
v_gene: TRBV21-1
j_gene: TRBJ1-6
CDR3aa: CASSKGWVIWSGYSPLHF
CDR3nt: TGTGCCAGCAGCAAAGGATGGGTGATCTGGTCGGGTTATTCACCCCTCCACTTT

d_gene: TRBD1
abundance: once
v_gene: TRBV19
j_gene: TRBJ1-1
CDR3aa: CASSMEQGDTEAFF
CDR3nt: TGTGCCAGTAGTATGGAACAGGGGGACACTGAAGCTTTCTTT

d_gene: .
abundance: once
v_gene: TRBV19
j_gene: TRBJ2-3
CDR3aa: CASTQSQGSTDTQYF
CDR3nt: TGTGCCAGTACCCAATCCCAGGGCAGCACAGATACGCAGTATTTT

d_gene: .
abundance: .
v_gene: TRBV5-1
j_gene: TRBJ2-7
CDR3aa: CASSRNSEQYF
CDR3nt: TGCGCCAGCAGCCGGAACAGCGAGCAGTACTTC

d_gene: .
abundance: .
v_gene: TRBV30
j_gene: TRBJ1-2
CDR3aa: CAWSVQVSYGYTF
CDR3nt: TGTGCCTGGAGTGTACAGGTCAGCTATGGCTACACCTTC

d_gene: .
abundance: few
v_gene: TRBV7-2
j_gene: TRBJ2-5
CDR3aa: CASSPDSQETQYF
CDR3nt: TGTGCCAGCAGTCCCGACAGTCAAGAGACCCAGTACTTC

d_gene: .
abundance: .
v_gene: TRBV7-2
j_gene: TRBJ2-3
CDR3aa: CASSRGTDTQYF
CDR3nt: TGTGCCAGCAGCCGAGGGACAGATACGCAGTATTTT

d_gene: .
abundance: .
v_gene: TRBV5-1
j_gene: TRBJ1-5
CDR3aa: CASSLDPGVNQPQHF
CDR3nt: TGCGCCAGCAGCTTGGATCCAGGGGTGAATCAGCCCCAGCATTTT

d_gene: .
abundance: once
v_gene: TRBV15
j_gene: TRBJ1-4
CDR3aa: CATSRGGATNEKLFF
CDR3nt: TGTGCCACCAGCAGAGGGGGGGCAACTAATGAAAAACTGTTTTTT

d_gene: .
abundance: .
v_gene: TRBV5-4
j_gene: TRBJ2-3
CDR3aa: CASSPIGQLGTDTQYF
CDR3nt: TGTGCCAGCAGCCCGATAGGACAGTTGGGGACAGATACGCAGTATTTT

d_gene: .
abundance: .
v_gene: TRBV18
j_gene: TRBJ1-2
CDR3aa: CASSPAGGAQGYTF
CDR3nt: TGTGCCAGCTCGCCCGCGGGCGGGGCGCAGGGCTACACCTTC

d_gene: .
abundance: once
v_gene: TRBV2
j_gene: TRBJ1-1
CDR3aa: CASRASGDTEAFF
CDR3nt: TGTGCCAGCAGGGCGAGCGGGGACACTGAAGCTTTCTTT

d_gene: .
abundance: few
v_gene: TRBV28
j_gene: TRBJ1-6
CDR3aa: CASRPRWGAPGGSPLHF
CDR3nt: TGTGCCAGTAGACCAAGGTGGGGGGCCCCGGGGGGTTCACCCCTCCACTTT

d_gene: .
abundance: .
v_gene: TRBV2
j_gene: TRBJ2-1
CDR3aa: CASSTYNEQFF
CDR3nt: TGTGCCAGCAGCACATACAATGAGCAGTTCTTC

d_gene: .
abundance: .
v_gene: TRBV6-5
j_gene: TRBJ1-1
CDR3aa: CASTRGPPDTEAFF
CDR3nt: TGTGCCAGCACCAGGGGACCCCCGGACACTGAAGCTTTCTTT

d_gene: .
abundance: .
v_gene: TRBV7-9
j_gene: TRBJ1-1
CDR3aa: CASSLRGGHNTEAFF
CDR3nt: TGTGCCAGCAGCTTAAGGGGAGGACATAACACTGAAGCTTTCTTT

d_gene: TRBD2
abundance: .
v_gene: TRBV20-1
j_gene: TRBJ2-1
CDR3aa: CSAPRLAEQFF
CDR3nt: TGCAGTGCCCCTAGACTAGCGGAGCAGTTCTTC

d_gene: TRBD2
abundance: .
v_gene: TRBV7-9
j_gene: TRBJ2-1
CDR3aa: CASSSKGLAGPNEQFF
CDR3nt: TGTGCCAGCAGCTCGAAGGGACTAGCGGGGCCCAATGAGCAGTTCTTC

d_gene: .
abundance: .
v_gene: TRBV9
j_gene: TRBJ1-3
CDR3aa: CASSVGMGATSGNTIYF
CDR3nt: TGTGCCAGCAGCGTAGGGATGGGGGCTACCTCTGGAAACACCATATATTTT

d_gene: .
abundance: .
v_gene: TRBV29-1
j_gene: TRBJ1-1
CDR3aa: CSVDSRGGSTEAFF
CDR3nt: TGCAGCGTTGATTCCCGGGGAGGGAGCACTGAAGCTTTCTTT

d_gene: TRBD2
abundance: .
v_gene: TRBV6-6
j_gene: TRBJ2-7
CDR3aa: CASSYSSGGNEQYF
CDR3nt: TGTGCCAGCAGTTACTCTAGCGGGGGGAACGAGCAGTACTTC